The TCR beta chain under discussion was sequenced for a study of identical twins' blood T cells. Germline V gene data show CDR1 as SEHNR and CDR2 as FQNEAQ (reference sequence). The CDR3 has 14 amino acids. The V gene lost 4 bases and the J gene lost 5 bases, with 11 bases spanning the gap. TCRdb redid the calling of the 5' RACE reads with MiXCR, one entry per CDR3 protein. The table lists 350,000 to 450,000 distinct CDR3 sequences, roughly 28% of them singletons. Material: PBMCs. V gene TRBV7-9 combines with J gene TRBJ1-4; D is perhaps TRBD1 (6 bases). The sequence came from a woman aged 18-49 years in good health. In nucleotides, the CDR3 is TGTGCCAGCAGCTGGACAGACAACAATGAAAAACTGTTTTTT. Translation gives CASSWTDNNEKLFF.